This passage covers 24 T cell receptor beta chains from one sample sequenced in a study of blood T cell repertoires in COVID-19. The data were produced by immunoSEQ multiplex PCR, yet TCRdb's version contains in-frame clones alone and is incomplete. This table holds 250,000 to 350,000 clones, roughly 90% found once. Sequenced material: PBMCs or T cells enriched from blood (not recorded which). These receptors came from a woman between 18 and 30 years old with acute COVID-19.

This CDR3 is CASSIIDFTGRNTEAFF. CDR3 nucleotides: TGTGCCAGTAGTATCATCGACTTTACAGGGAGGAACACTGAAGCTTTCTTT. This chain links TRBV19 with TRBJ1-1; TRBD1 is a possible D gene (6 bases). This CDR3 contains 17 residues. Germline V gives CDR1 LNHDA, CDR2 SQIVND (reference sequence). V shed 3 bases and J shed 1 base, with 18 bases lying between them.

The genes are TRBV19 and TRBJ2-1, with 8 bases that match TRBD2. Trimming cost V 6 bases and J 3 bases; bases outside gene matches: 7. In germline, CDR1 is LNHDA, CDR2 SQIVND (reference sequence). CDR3 length equals 15 residues. As DNA, the CDR3 is TGTGCCAGTAGGCCGGGACTAGGGGGCTACAATGAGCAGTTCTTC. It translates to CASRPGLGGYNEQFF.

This chain connects TRBV6-1 to TRBJ2-7; no firm D call. Germline V CDR1 and CDR2: MNHNS, SASEGT. The CDR3 has 15 amino acids. Trimming removed 2 bases at V and 4 bases at J, with 15 bases between. CDR3 loop: CASSEPPLELYEQYF. CDR3 coding DNA: TGTGCCAGCAGTGAACCCCCTCTAGAGTTGTACGAGCAGTACTTC.

The V gene is TRBV11-3, the J gene TRBJ1-2; weak D call: TRBD1 (5 bases). In germline, CDR1 is SGHNT, CDR2 YENEEA. CDR3 size: 15 residues. V lost 4 bases, J lost 4 bases, and 16 bases lay in between. CDR3 nucleotides: TGTGCCAGCAGCTATCCCATGACAGTTTTCTATGGCTACACCTTC. Its protein is CASSYPMTVFYGYTF.

V gene TRBV7-9 combines with J gene TRBJ2-1, with 10 bases identical to TRBD2. Germline assignment: CDR1 SEHNR and CDR2 FQNEAQ (reference sequence). Unmatched junction bases numbered 4, after V lost 2 bases and J lost 6 bases. The length of the CDR3 is 15 residues. The CDR3 DNA sequence: TGTGCCAGCAGCTTAACCGGGACTAGCGTCAATGAGCAGTTCTTC. Encoded protein: CASSLTGTSVNEQFF.

J is TRBJ1-2 and V is TRBV2; TRBD1 might be the D (6 bases). CDR1 and CDR2 from the germline V gene are SNHLY and FYNNEI. V lost 4 bases to trimming and J lost 4 bases, with 16 bases between them. The CDR3 loop spans 15 amino acids. CDR3 sequence (DNA): TGTGCCAGCAGTGCGAATGGGGGGGCAGTCTATGGCTACACCTTC. It translates to CASSANGGAVYGYTF.

This sequence joins TRBV28 and TRBJ1-2, with 7 positions matching TRBD1. Germline trimming cut 6 bases from V and 8 bases from J; bases unmatched to any gene: 12. The germline gives CDR1 MDHEN, CDR2 SYDVKM. The CDR3 spans 14 residues. CDR3 coding DNA: TGTGCCAGCAGCCCTTTGAGGGGGCTCGACGGCTACACCTTC. Translated, it gives CASSPLRGLDGYTF.

This clone was seen a handful of times. The gene calls are TRBV19 and TRBJ1-5, with a weak D call TRBD1 (5 bases). This CDR3 region has 15 residues. Trimming removed 7 bases at V and 6 bases at J, with 19 bases between. Germline V gene data show CDR1 as LNHDA and CDR2 as SQIVND (reference sequence). The chain's CDR3 is CASTQTGQGFQPQHF. Written as DNA, the CDR3 is TGTGCCAGTACCCAAACTGGGCAGGGTTTTCAGCCCCAGCATTTT. The variable domain in full, completed from reference TRBV19 and TRBJ1-5, reads DGGITQSPKYLFRKEGQNVTLSCEQNLNHDAMYWYRQDPGQGLRLIYYSQIVNDFQKGDIAEGYSVSREKKESFPLTVTSAQKNPTAFYLCASTQTGQGFQPQHFGDGTRLSIL.

Details on this clone: Sequence at one end of the junction differs from germline and may be a read error. The chain joins TRBV7-7 to TRBJ2-7, with 8 bases aligning to TRBD2. Germline V gene lookup returns CDR1 SSHAT and CDR2 FNYEAQ (reference sequence). The CDR3 length is 15 residues. Written as DNA, the CDR3 is TGTGCTAGCAGCTTATCGGCTAGCGGGTGGGACGAGCAGTACTTC. Its translation: CASSLSASGWDEQYF.

This chain connects TRBV28 to TRBJ2-1; D is unresolved. V shed 4 bases and J shed 12 bases, with 10 bases lying between them. CDR3 length: 11 amino acids. Germline V gene lookup returns CDR1 MDHEN and CDR2 SYDVKM. The CDR3 DNA is TGTGCCAGCAGTTACCGTAGGAGGCAGTTCTTC. This encodes CASSYRRRQFF.

Turning to this clone: Other DNA sequences in this sample translate to the same CDR3. The J gene is TRBJ2-7, the V gene TRBV27; 7 bases fit TRBD2. This CDR3 comprises 13 residues. Trimming cost V 3 bases and J 2 bases; bases outside gene matches: 1. The germline gives CDR1 MNHEY, CDR2 SMNVEV (reference sequence). The CDR3 DNA is TGTGCCAGCAGTTTGGGACTAACCTACGAGCAGTACTTC. This codes for CASSLGLTYEQYF.

The chain employs TRBV15 and TRBJ2-1; the D gene is possibly TRBD1 (6 bases). The CDR3 is 15 amino acids. Germline assignment: CDR1 LNHNV and CDR2 YYDKDF (reference sequence). The V and J ends lost 0 bases and 7 bases respectively, with 13 bases between them. The CDR3 reads CATSRDWTEGNEQFF. CDR3 nucleotide sequence: TGTGCCACCAGCAGAGATTGGACAGAAGGAAATGAGCAGTTCTTC. Together with reference TRBV15 and TRBJ2-1, the CDR3 gives the full variable domain: DAMVIQNPRYQVTQFGKPVTLSCSQTLNHNVMYWYQQKSSQAPKLLFHYYDKDFNNEADTPDNFQSRRPNTSFCFLDIRSPGLGDTAMYLCATSRDWTEGNEQFFGPGTRLTVL.

The chain employs TRBV5-1 and TRBJ2-2; a weak D match, TRBD2 (5 bases). The germline V gene has CDR1 SGHRS and CDR2 YFSETQ. The CDR3 runs 18 residues. V lost 3 bases to trimming and J lost 6 bases, with 24 bases between them. This CDR3 is CASSSYPDPHGVSGELFF. In nucleotides, the CDR3 is TGCGCCAGCAGCTCCTACCCCGACCCCCACGGGGTCTCCGGGGAGCTGTTTTTT. Full variable domain (remainder filled in from reference TRBV5-1 and TRBJ2-2): KAGVTQTPRYLIKTRGQQVTLSCSPISGHRSVSWYQQTPGQGLQFLFEYFSETQRNKGNFPGRFSGRQFSNSRSEMNVSTLELGDSALYLCASSSYPDPHGVSGELFFGEGSRLTVL.

V is TRBV2 and J is TRBJ2-3; 9 bases align to TRBD2. V lost 7 bases, J lost 6 bases, and 32 bases stayed unmatched. The CDR3 is made up of 22 amino acids. Germline V gives CDR1 SNHLY, CDR2 FYNNEI. CDR3 nucleotides: TGTGCCAGCACCCTGGGACGGCTCTACAGGAACAGCGGGAGGCCTTTTCCGGATACGCAGTATTTT. Translation: CASTLGRLYRNSGRPFPDTQYF. Filled out from reference TRBV2 and TRBJ2-3, the complete variable domain reads EPEVTQTPSHQVTQMGQEVILRCVPISNHLYFYWYRQILGQKVEFLVSFYNNEISEKSEIFDDQFSVERPDGSNFTLKIRSTKLEDSAMYFCASTLGRLYRNSGRPFPDTQYFGPGTRLTVL.

This rearrangement joins TRBV28 to TRBJ1-1; 7 bases match TRBD1. Unmatched junction bases numbered 15, after V lost 5 bases and J lost 9 bases. This CDR3 contains 15 residues. CDR1 is MDHEN and CDR2 is SYDVKM in the germline V gene. The DNA for the CDR3 is TGTGCCAGCAGTCCCCCATTGGTAGGGGGCCGGAAAGCTTTCTTT. It yields the protein CASSPPLVGGRKAFF.

This clone has only one observation. As DNA, the CDR3 is TGTGCCAGCAGTTACCCAAGGGGTAACTATGGCTACACCTTC. This gives the protein CASSYPRGNYGYTF. This chain uses TRBV6-6 with TRBJ1-2, with a possible D match to TRBD1 (5 bases). The CDR3 is 14 amino acids. The V and J ends lost 2 bases and 1 base respectively, with 8 bases between them. CDR1 and CDR2 (germline): MNHNY, SVGAGI (reference sequence).

This chain links TRBV27 with TRBJ2-2; 7 bases map to TRBD1. J gave up 3 bases and V 4 bases, and 8 bases lay outside the gene matches. The CDR3 extends over 16 amino acids. From germline, CDR1 is MNHEY and CDR2 SMNVEV (reference sequence). The DNA of the CDR3 is TGTGCCAGCAGTTACCGAGGACAGGTACACACCGGGGAGCTGTTTTTT. It specifies CASSYRGQVHTGELFF.

The V gene is TRBV6-5, the J gene TRBJ2-5, with 8 bases fitting TRBD2. The V segment lost 6 bases and the J segment 3 bases; nucleotides outside the gene matches: 9. CDR1 and CDR2 (germline): MNHEY, SVGAGI. The CDR3 loop spans 15 amino acids. Written as DNA, the CDR3 is TGTGCCAGCAGCCTAAGACTAGCGAGGAAAGAGACCCAGTACTTC. Translated: CASSLRLARKETQYF.

The chain links TRBV27 to TRBJ2-5; TRBD2 agrees at 7 bases. The CDR3 consists of 14 residues. Losses at the gene ends were 5 bases for V and 3 bases for J; bases not matched to a gene: 6. Germline V gene lookup returns CDR1 MNHEY and CDR2 SMNVEV (reference sequence). The CDR3 protein is CASSEDRGEETQYF. DNA of the CDR3: TGTGCCAGCAGTGAGGACCGGGGGGAAGAGACCCAGTACTTC.

The chain is built from TRBV28 and TRBJ1-3, with 9 bases that match TRBD1. Germline CDR1 reads MDHEN; CDR2 reads SYDVKM. The V and J ends lost 6 bases and 0 bases, in that order; junction bases with no gene match: 15. CDR3 length: 19 residues. The CDR3 nucleotides are TGTGCCAGCAGCGTAACTGGACAGGGGAGGTTTTACTCTGGAAACACCATATATTTT. Protein: CASSVTGQGRFYSGNTIYF.

The V gene is TRBV7-9, the J gene TRBJ2-2; 8 nucleotides align to TRBD1. The ends lost 3 bases at V and 6 bases at J; junction bases unmatched: 12. Germline CDR1 SEHNR, CDR2 FQNEAQ (reference sequence). The CDR3 covers 17 residues. The DNA of the CDR3 is TGTGCCAGCAGCTTCCGGCCCGGACAGGGCGTTCCCGGGGAGCTGTTTTTT. Translation: CASSFRPGQGVPGELFF.

The chain uses TRBV7-3 and TRBJ2-5, with 11 bases that match TRBD2. Germline V CDR1 and CDR2: SGHTA, FQGTGA. The V segment lost 6 bases and the J segment 4 bases; nucleotides outside the gene matches: 7. This CDR3 has 15 residues. As DNA, the CDR3 is TGTGCCAGCAGTTTAGCGGGAGGGGACGGAGAGACCCAGTACTTC. It yields the protein CASSLAGGDGETQYF.

The rearrangement joins TRBV5-4 to TRBJ1-1; TRBD1 is a possible D gene (5 bases). The CDR3 is 15 amino acids. V lost 0 bases, J lost 0 bases, and 9 bases lay in between. Germline CDR1 is SGHNT and CDR2 is YYREEE (reference sequence). For the CDR3, the DNA is TGTGCCAGCAGCTTGGTAGGGACTATGAACACTGAAGCTTTCTTT. This encodes CASSLVGTMNTEAFF.

This chain connects TRBV30 to TRBJ2-1, with TRBD2 identical over 9 bases. The V gene end was trimmed by 3 bases and the J gene end by 6 bases; junction bases not matched to a gene: 0. The CDR3 has 12 amino acids. Germline CDR1 is GTSNPN and CDR2 is SVGIG (reference sequence). This CDR3 is CAWRTSGNEQFF. The CDR3 nucleotides read TGTGCCTGGAGGACTAGCGGCAATGAGCAGTTCTTC.